The following is a T cell receptor beta chain sequence with its context. TCRdb's copy holds only in-frame clones and misses some; the assay was immunoSEQ multiplex PCR. The sample carries 2 million to 2.5 million clones, about nine tenths recorded once. The entry originates in a study of shared clonotypes between healthy human individuals. Study-level information: Every donor yielded three CD4 naive, three CD4 memory, two CD8 naive and one CD8 memory plate.

The germline V gene encodes CDR1 SGHRS and CDR2 YFSETQ. The CDR3 loop spans 12 amino acids. Trimming stripped 7 bases from V and 5 bases from J, with 13 bases between. The receptor was derived from a man younger than 35 in good health. Some clones in this sample may be carry-over from other donors' samples. The chain is built from TRBV5-1 and TRBJ2-7; a weak D match, TRBD1 (5 bases). The sequencing sample was made of naive CD4+ T cells from PBMCs. Indicated subset: CD45RA+ positively selected. CDR3 loop: CASSARAHEQYF. Here the CDR3 DNA reads TGCGCCAGCTCGGCCAGGGCCCACGAGCAGTACTTC.